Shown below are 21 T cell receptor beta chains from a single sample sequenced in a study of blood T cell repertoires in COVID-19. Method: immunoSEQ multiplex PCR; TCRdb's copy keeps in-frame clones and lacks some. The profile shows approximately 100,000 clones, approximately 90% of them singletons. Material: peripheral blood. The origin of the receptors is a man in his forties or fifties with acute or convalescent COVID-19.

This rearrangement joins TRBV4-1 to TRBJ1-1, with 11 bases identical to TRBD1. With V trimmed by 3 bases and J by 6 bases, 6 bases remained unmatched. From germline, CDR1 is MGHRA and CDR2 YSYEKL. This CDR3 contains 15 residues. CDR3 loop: CASSQAQGQGAEAFF. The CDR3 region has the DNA TGCGCCAGCAGCCAGGCGCAGGGACAGGGGGCTGAAGCTTTCTTT.

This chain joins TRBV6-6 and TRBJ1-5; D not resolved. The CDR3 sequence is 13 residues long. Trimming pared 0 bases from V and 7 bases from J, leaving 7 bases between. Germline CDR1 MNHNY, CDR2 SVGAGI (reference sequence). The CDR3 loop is CASSYSEAQPQHF. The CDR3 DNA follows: TGTGCCAGCAGTTACTCAGAAGCCCAGCCCCAGCATTTT.

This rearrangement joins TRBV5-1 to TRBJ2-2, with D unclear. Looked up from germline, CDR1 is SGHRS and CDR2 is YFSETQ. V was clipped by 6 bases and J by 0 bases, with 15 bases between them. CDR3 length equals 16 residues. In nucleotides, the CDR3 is TGCGCCAGCAAATCCCAGGTTTTGTCGAACACCGGGGAGCTGTTTTTT. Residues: CASKSQVLSNTGELFF.

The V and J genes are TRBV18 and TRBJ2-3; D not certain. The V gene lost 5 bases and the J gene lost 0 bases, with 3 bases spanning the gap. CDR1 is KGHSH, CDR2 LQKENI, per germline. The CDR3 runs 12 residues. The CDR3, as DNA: TGTGCCAGCTCAACTAGCACAGATACGCAGTATTTT. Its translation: CASSTSTDTQYF. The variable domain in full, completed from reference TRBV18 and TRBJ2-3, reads NAGVMQNPRHLVRRRGQEARLRCSPMKGHSHVYWYRQLPEEGLKFMVYLQKENIIDESGMPKERFSAEFPKEGPSILRIQQVVRGDSAAYFCASSTSTDTQYFGPGTRLTVL.

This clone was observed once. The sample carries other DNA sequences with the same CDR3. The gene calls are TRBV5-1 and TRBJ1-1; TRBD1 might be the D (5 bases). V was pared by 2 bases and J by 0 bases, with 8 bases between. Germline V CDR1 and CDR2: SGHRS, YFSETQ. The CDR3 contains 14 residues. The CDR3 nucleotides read TGCGCCAGCAGCTTACAGGTTATGAACACTGAAGCTTTCTTT. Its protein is CASSLQVMNTEAFF.

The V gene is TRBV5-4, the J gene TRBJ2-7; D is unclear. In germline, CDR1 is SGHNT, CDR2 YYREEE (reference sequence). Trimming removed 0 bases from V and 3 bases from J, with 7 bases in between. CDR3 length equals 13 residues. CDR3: CASSLDGYYEQYF. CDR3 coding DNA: TGTGCCAGCAGCTTGGACGGTTACTACGAGCAGTACTTC.

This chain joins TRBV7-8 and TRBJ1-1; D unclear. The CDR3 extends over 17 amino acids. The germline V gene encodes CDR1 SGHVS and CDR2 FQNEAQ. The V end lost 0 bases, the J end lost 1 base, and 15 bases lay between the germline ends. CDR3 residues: CASSLATGSRQNTEAFF. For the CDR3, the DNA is TGTGCCAGCAGCTTAGCGACGGGGTCAAGACAGAACACTGAAGCTTTCTTT.

The CDR3 is CASSLGPSTEAFF. The DNA for the CDR3 is TGTGCCAGCAGTCTGGGCCCGAGCACTGAAGCTTTCTTT. The chain couples TRBV28 to TRBJ1-1; no clear D gene. This CDR3 comprises 13 residues. Per the germline V gene, CDR1 is MDHEN and CDR2 is SYDVKM. V was pared by 5 bases and J by 4 bases, with 11 bases between.

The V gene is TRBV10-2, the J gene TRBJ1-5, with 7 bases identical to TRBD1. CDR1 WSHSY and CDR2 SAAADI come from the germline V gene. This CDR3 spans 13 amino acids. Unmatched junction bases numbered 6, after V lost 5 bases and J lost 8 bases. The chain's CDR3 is CASSRGPWEPQHF. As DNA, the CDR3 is TGCGCCAGCAGTAGGGGGCCTTGGGAGCCCCAGCATTTT.

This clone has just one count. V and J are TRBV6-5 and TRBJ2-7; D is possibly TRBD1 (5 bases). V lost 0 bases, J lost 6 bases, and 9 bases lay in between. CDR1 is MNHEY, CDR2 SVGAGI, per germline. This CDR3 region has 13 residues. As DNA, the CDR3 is TGTGCCAGCAGTTACTCAGACAGTCTCGAGCAGTACTTC. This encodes CASSYSDSLEQYF.

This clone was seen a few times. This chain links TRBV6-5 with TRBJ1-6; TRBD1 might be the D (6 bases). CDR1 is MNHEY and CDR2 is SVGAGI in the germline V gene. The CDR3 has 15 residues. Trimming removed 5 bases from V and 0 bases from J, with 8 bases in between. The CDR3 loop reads CASSRDTSYNSPLHF. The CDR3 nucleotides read TGTGCCAGCAGTCGGGACACCTCCTATAATTCACCCCTCCACTTT.

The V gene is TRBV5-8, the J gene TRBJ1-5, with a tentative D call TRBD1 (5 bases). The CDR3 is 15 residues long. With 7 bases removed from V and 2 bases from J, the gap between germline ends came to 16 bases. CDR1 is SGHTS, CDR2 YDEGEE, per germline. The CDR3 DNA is TGTGCCAGCTCGGGGGGGTTTCGGGGCAATCAGCCCCAGCATTTT. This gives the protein CASSGGFRGNQPQHF. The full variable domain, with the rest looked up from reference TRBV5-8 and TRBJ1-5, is EAGVTQSPTHLIKTRGQQATLRCSPISGHTSVYWYQQALGLGLQFLLWYDEGEERNRGNFPPRFSGRQFPNYSSELNVNALELEDSALYLCASSGGFRGNQPQHFGDGTRLSIL.

CDR3 residues: CASSIGDSSYEQYF. Here the CDR3 DNA reads TGTGCCAGCAGCATTGGGGACAGCTCCTACGAGCAGTACTTC. This chain connects TRBV21-1 to TRBJ2-7; TRBD1, the table's D call, was not compared with the DNA. TRBV21-1 is reported as a pseudogene. This CDR3 contains 14 residues.

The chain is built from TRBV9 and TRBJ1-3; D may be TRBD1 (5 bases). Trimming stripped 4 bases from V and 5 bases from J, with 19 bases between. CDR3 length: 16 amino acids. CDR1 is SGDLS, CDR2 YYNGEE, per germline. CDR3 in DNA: TGTGCCAGCAGCCCCGACAGTCTTCGGTCACGAAACACCATATATTTT. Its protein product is CASSPDSLRSRNTIYF.

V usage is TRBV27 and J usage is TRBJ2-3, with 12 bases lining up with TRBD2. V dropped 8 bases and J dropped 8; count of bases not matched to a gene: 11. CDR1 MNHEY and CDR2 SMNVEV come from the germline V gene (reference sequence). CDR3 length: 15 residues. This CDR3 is CASRGLAGGLGTQYF. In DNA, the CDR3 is TGTGCCAGCCGGGGGCTAGCGGGGGGGCTGGGTACGCAGTATTTT.

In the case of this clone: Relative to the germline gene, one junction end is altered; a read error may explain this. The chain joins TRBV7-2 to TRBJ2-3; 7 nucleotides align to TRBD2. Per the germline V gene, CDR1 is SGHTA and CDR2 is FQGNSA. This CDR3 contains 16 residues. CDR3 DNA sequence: TGTGCCTGCAGGAGGTGGGGGGGTGCTAGCACAGATACGCAGTATTTT. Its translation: CACRRWGGASTDTQYF.

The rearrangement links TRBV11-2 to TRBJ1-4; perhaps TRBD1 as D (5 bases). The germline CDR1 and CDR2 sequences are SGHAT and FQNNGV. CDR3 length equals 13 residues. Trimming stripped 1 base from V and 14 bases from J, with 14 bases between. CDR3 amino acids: CASSLVGGMALFF. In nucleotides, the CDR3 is TGTGCCAGCAGCTTAGTCGGGGGGATGGCGCTGTTTTTT.

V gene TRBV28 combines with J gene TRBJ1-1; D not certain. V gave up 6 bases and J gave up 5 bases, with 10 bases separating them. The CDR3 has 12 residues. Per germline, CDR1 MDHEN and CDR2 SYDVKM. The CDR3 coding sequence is TGTGCCAGCAGCCCAGCGAGGACTGAAGCTTTCTTT. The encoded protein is CASSPARTEAFF.

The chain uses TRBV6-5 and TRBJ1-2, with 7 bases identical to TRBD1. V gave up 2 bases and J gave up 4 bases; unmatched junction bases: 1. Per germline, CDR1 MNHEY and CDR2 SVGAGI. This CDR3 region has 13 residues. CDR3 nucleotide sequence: TGTGCCAGCAGTTACAGGGGGCTCTATGGCTACACCTTC. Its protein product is CASSYRGLYGYTF.

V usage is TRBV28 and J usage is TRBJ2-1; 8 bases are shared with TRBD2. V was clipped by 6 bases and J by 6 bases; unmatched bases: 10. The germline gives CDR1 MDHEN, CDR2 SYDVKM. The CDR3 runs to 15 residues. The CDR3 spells CASSQERGLINEQFF. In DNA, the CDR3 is TGTGCCAGCAGCCAAGAGCGGGGGCTAATCAATGAGCAGTTCTTC.

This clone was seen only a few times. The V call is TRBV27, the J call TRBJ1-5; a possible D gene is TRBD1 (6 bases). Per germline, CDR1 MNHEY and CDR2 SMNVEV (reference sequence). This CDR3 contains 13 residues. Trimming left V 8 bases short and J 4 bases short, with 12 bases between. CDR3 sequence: CASANRENQPQHF. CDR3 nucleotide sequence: TGTGCCAGCGCCAACAGGGAAAATCAGCCCCAGCATTTT.